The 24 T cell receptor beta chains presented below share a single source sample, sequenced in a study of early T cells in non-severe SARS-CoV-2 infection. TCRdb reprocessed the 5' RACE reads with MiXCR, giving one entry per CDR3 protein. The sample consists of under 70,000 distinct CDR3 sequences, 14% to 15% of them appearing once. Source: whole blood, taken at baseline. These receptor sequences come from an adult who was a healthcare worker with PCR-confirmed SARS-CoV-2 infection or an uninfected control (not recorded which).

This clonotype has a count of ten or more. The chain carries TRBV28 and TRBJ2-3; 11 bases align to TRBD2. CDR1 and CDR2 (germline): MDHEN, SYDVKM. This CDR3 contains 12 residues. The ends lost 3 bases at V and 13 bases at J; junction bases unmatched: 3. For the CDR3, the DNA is TGTGCCAGCAGTTTGTATAGCGGGGGGGAGTATTTT. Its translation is CASSLYSGGEYF.

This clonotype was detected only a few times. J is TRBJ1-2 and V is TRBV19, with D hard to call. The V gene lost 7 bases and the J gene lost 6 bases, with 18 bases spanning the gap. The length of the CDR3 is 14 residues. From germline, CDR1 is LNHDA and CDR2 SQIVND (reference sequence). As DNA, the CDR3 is TGTGCCAGTACCGAAGGCCTGTGGATTGATGGCTACACCTTC. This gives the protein CASTEGLWIDGYTF. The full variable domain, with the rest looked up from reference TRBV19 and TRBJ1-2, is DGGITQSPKYLFRKEGQNVTLSCEQNLNHDAMYWYRQDPGQGLRLIYYSQIVNDFQKGDIAEGYSVSREKKESFPLTVTSAQKNPTAFYLCASTEGLWIDGYTFGSGTRLTVV.

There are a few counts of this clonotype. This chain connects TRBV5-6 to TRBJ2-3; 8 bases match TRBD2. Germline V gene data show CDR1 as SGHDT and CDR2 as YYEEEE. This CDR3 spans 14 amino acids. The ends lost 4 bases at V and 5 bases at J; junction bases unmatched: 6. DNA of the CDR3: TGTGCCAGCAGCCCCGGGAGGGCTGGAGATACGCAGTATTTT. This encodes CASSPGRAGDTQYF.

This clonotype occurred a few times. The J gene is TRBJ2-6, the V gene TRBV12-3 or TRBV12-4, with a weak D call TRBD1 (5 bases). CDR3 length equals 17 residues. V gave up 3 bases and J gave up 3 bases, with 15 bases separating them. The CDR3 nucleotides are TGTGCCAGCAGTTTCGGTGCAGGGTCGGGTGGGGCCAACGTCCTGACTTTC. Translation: CASSFGAGSGGANVLTF.

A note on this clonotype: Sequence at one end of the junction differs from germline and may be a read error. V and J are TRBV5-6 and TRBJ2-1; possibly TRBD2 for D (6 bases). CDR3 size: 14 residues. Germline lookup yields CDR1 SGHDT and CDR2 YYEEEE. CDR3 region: CAGSLAVSYNEQFF. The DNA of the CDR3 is TGTGCCGGCAGCTTAGCGGTATCCTACAATGAGCAGTTCTTC.

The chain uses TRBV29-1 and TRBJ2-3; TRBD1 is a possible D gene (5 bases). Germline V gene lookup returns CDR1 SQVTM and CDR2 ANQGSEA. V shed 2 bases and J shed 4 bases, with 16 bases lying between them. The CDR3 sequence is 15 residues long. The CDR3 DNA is TGCAGCGTTGAACACAGGATCTCTATGCCAGATACGCAGTATTTT. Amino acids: CSVEHRISMPDTQYF.

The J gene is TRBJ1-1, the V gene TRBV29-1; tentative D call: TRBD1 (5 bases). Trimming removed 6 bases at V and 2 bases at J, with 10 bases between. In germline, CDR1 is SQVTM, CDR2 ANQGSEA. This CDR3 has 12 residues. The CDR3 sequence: CSVRGINTEAFF. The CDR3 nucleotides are TGCAGCGTCCGGGGGATAAACACTGAAGCTTTCTTT.

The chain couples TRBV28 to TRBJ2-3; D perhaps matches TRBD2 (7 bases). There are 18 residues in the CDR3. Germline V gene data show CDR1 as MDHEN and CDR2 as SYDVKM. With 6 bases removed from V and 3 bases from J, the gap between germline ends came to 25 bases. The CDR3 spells CASRETTVMGGRTDTQYF. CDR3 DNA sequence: TGTGCCAGCAGGGAAACCACCGTTATGGGGGGGCGGACAGATACGCAGTATTTT.

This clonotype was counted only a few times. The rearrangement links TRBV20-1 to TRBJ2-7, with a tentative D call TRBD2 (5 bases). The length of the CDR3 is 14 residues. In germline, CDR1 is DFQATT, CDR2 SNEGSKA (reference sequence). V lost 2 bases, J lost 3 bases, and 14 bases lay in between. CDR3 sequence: CSARLKSGLYEQYF. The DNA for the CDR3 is TGCAGTGCTAGACTTAAAAGCGGCCTCTACGAGCAGTACTTC.

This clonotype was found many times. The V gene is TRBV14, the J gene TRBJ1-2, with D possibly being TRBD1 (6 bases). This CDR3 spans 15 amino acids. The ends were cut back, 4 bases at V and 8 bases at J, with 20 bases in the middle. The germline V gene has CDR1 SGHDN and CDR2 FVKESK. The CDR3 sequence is CASSPFLGGAGGYTF. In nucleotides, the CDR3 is TGTGCCAGCAGCCCCTTCCTCGGGGGGGCGGGAGGCTACACCTTC. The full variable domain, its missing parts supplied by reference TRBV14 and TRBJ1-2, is EAGVTQFPSHSVIEKGQTVTLRCDPISGHDNLYWYRRVMGKEIKFLLHFVKESKQDESGMPNNRFLAERTGGTYSTLKVQPAELEDSGVYFCASSPFLGGAGGYTFGSGTRLTVV.

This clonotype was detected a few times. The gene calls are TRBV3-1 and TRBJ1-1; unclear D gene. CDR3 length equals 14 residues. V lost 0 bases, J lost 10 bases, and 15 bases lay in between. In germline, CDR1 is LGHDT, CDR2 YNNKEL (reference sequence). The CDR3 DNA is TGTGCCAGCAGCCAAGATCCTCTCGGGAAGCGAGCTTTCTTT. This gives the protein CASSQDPLGKRAFF.

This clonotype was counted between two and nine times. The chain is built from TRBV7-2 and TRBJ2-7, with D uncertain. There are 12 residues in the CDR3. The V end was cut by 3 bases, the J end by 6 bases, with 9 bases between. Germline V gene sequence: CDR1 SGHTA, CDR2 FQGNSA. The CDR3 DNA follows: TGTGCCAGCAGCTTGACTGTGCGCGAGCAGTACTTC. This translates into CASSLTVREQYF.

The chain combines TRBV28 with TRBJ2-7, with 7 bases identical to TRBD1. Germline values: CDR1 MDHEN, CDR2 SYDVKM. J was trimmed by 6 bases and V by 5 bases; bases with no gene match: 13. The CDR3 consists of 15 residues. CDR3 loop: CASSPSSNTGAEQYF. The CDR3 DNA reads TGTGCCAGCAGTCCCTCCTCGAATACAGGGGCCGAGCAGTACTTC.

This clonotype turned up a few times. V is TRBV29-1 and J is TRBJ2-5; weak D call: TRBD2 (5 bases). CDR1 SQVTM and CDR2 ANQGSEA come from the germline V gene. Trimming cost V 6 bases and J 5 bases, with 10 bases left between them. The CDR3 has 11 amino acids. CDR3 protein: CSVGTSETQYF. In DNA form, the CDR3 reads TGCAGCGTGGGTACTAGTGAGACCCAGTACTTC.

For the CDR3, the DNA is TGTGCCAGCAGCTTGCCTACAGGGGGCACAGATACGCAGTATTTT. This encodes CASSLPTGGTDTQYF. This rearrangement joins TRBV28 to TRBJ2-3; TRBD1 matches 7 bases. The CDR3 extends over 15 amino acids. The ends lost 6 bases at V and 1 base at J; junction bases unmatched: 7. The germline gives CDR1 MDHEN, CDR2 SYDVKM. The full variable domain, in which reference TRBV28 and TRBJ2-3 provide the parts outside the CDR3, is DVKVTQSSRYLVKRTGEKVFLECVQDMDHENMFWYRQDPGLGLRLIYFSYDVKMKEKGDIPEGYSVSREKKERFSLILESASTNQTSMYLCASSLPTGGTDTQYFGPGTRLTVL.

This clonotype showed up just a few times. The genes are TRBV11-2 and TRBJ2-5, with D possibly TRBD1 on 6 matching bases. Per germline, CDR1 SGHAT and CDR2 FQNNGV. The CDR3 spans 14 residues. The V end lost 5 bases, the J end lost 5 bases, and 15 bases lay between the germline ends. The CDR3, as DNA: TGTGCCAGCAGCACACAGGGTAACCGGGAGACCCAGTACTTC. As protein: CASSTQGNRETQYF.

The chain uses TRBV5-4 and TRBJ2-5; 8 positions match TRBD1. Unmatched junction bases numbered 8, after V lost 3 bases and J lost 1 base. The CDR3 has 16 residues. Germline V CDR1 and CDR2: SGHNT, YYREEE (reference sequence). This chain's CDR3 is CASSSQGAGGQETQYF. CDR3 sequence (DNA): TGTGCCAGCAGCTCTCAGGGGGCGGGCGGCCAAGAGACCCAGTACTTC.

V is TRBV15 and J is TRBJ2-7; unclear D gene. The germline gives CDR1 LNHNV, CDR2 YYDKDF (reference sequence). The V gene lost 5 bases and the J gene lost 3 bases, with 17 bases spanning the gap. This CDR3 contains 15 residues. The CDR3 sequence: CATSPATNRDYEQYF. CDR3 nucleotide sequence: TGTGCCACCAGCCCCGCGACAAATCGCGACTACGAGCAGTACTTC.

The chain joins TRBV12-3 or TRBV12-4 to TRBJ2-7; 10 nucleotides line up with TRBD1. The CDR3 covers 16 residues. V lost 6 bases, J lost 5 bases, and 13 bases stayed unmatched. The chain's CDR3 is CASSRTNDRGRNEQYF. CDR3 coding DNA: TGTGCCAGCAGCCGTACCAACGACAGGGGGCGCAACGAGCAGTACTTC.

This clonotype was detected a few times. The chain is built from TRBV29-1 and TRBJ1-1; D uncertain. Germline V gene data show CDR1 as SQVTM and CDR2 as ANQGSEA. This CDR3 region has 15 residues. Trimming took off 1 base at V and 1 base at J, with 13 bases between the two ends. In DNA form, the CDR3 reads TGCAGCGTTGAAGGAGGCCCGGGCCGGAACACTGAAGCTTTCTTT. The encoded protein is CSVEGGPGRNTEAFF.

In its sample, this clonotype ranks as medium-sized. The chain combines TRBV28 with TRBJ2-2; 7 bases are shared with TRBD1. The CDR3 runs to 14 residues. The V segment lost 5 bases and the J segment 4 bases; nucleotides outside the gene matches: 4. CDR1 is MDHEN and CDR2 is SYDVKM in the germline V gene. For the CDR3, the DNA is TGTGCCAGCAGTCGGACAGGTAGCACCGGGGAGCTGTTTTTT. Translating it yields CASSRTGSTGELFF. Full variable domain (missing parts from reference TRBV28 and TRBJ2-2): DVKVTQSSRYLVKRTGEKVFLECVQDMDHENMFWYRQDPGLGLRLIYFSYDVKMKEKGDIPEGYSVSREKKERFSLILESASTNQTSMYLCASSRTGSTGELFFGEGSRLTVL.

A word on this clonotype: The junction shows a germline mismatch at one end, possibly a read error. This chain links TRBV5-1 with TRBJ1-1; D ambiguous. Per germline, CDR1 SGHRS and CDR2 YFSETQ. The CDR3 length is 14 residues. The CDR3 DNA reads TGCGCCAGCAGCTTGGAGCACGGGAACGCTGAAGCTTTCTTT. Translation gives CASSLEHGNAEAFF.

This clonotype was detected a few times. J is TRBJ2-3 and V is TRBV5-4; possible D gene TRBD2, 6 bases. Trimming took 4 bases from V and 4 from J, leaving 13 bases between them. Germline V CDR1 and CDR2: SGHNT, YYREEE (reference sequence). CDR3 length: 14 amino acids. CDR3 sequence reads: CASSLRGGADTQYF. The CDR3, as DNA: TGTGCCAGCAGCCTAAGGGGAGGTGCAGATACGCAGTATTTT.

The CDR3 here is CASSLAGWIDGYTF. In DNA, the CDR3 is TGTGCCAGCAGTTTAGCAGGGTGGATTGATGGCTACACCTTC. This chain joins TRBV12-3 or TRBV12-4 and TRBJ1-2; D is undetermined. This CDR3 contains 14 residues. Trimming took off 0 bases at V and 6 bases at J, with 11 bases between the two ends.